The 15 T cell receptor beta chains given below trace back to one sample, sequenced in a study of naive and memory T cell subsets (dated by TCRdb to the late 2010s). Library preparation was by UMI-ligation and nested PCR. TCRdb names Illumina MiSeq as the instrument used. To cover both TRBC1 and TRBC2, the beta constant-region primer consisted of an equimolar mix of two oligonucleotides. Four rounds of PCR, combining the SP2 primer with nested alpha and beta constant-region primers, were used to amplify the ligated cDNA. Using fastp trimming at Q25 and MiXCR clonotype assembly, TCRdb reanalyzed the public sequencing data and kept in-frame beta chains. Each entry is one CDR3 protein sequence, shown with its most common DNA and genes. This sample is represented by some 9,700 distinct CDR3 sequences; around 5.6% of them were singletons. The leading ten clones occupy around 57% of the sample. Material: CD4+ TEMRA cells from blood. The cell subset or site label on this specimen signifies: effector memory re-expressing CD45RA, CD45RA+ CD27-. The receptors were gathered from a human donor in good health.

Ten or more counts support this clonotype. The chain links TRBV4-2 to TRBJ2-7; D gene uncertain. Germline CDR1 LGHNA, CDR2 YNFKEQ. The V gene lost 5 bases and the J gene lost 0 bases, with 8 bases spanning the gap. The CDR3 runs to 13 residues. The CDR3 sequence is CASSATDSYEQYF. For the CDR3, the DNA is TGTGCCAGCAGCGCTACCGACTCCTACGAGCAGTACTTC.

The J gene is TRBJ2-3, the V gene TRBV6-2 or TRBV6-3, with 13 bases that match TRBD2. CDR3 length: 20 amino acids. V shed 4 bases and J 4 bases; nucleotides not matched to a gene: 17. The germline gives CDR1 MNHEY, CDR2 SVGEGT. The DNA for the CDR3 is TGTGCCAGCAGTTCGACTAGCGGGGGGCCTCCCGGTTATTGGGCAGATACGCAGTATTTT. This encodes CASSSTSGGPPGYWADTQYF.

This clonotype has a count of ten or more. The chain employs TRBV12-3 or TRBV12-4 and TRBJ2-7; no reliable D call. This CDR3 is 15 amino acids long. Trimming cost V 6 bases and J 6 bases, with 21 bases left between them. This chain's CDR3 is CASSYSLPWASEQYF. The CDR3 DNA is TGTGCCAGCAGCTACTCTCTCCCCTGGGCGTCCGAGCAGTACTTC.

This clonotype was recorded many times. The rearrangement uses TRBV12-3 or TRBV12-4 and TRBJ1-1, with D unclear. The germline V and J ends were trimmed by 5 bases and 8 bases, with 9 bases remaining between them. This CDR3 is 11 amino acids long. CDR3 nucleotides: TGTGCCAGCAGTCCAGGCCTAGAAGCTTTCTTT. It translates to CASSPGLEAFF.

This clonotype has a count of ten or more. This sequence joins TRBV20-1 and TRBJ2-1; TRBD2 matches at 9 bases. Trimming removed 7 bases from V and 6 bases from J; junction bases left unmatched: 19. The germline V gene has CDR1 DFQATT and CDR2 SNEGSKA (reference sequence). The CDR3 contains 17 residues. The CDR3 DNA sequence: TGCAGTGGGGGGATAGGGGGGCTAGCGGGGCGAACCAATGAGCAGTTCTTC. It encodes CSGGIGGLAGRTNEQFF.

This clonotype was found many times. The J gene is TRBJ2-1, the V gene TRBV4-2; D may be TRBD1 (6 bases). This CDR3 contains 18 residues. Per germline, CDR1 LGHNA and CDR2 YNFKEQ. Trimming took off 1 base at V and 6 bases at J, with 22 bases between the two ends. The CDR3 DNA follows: TGTGCCAGCAGCCAAGCTGTTGGGGGCTCCTACCTGGCCAATGAGCAGTTCTTC. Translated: CASSQAVGGSYLANEQFF.

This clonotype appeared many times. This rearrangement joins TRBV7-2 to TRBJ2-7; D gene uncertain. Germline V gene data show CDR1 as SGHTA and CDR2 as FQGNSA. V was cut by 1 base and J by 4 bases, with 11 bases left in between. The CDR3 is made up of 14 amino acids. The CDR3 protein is CASSLEASTYEQYF. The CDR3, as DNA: TGTGCCAGCAGCTTAGAGGCAAGTACGTACGAGCAGTACTTC.

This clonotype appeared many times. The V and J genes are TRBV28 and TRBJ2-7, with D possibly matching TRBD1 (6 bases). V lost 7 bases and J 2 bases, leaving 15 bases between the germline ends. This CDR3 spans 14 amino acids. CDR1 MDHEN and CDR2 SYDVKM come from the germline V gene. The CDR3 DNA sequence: TGTGCCAGCATCGAGAGGGGGAAGGCCTACGAGCAGTACTTC. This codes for CASIERGKAYEQYF.

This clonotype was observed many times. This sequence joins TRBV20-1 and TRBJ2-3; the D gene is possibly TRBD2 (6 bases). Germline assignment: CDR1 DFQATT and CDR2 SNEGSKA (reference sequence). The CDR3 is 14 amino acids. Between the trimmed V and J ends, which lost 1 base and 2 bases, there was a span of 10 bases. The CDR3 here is CSARGTIPTDTQYF. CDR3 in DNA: TGCAGTGCTAGAGGGACTATACCCACAGATACGCAGTATTTT.

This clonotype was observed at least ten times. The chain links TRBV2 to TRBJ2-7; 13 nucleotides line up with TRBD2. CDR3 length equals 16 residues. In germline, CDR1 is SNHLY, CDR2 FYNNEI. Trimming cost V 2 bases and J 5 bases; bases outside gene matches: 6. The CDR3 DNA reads TGTGCCAGCAGTGAAAGCATACTAGCGGGAGGGAACGAGCAGTACTTC. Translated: CASSESILAGGNEQYF.

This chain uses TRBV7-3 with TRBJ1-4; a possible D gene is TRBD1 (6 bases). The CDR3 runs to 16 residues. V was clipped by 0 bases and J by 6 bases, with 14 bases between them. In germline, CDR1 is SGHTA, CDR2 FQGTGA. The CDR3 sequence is CASSLTGRGADEKLFF. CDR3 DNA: TGTGCCAGCAGCTTAACCGGCCGGGGGGCTGATGAAAAACTGTTTTTT.

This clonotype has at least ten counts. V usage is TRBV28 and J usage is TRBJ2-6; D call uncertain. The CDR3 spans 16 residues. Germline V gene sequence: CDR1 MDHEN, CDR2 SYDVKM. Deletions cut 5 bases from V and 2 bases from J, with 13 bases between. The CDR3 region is CASSGAVGTGANVLTF. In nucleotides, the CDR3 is TGTGCCAGCAGTGGTGCAGTCGGAACTGGGGCCAACGTCCTGACTTTC.

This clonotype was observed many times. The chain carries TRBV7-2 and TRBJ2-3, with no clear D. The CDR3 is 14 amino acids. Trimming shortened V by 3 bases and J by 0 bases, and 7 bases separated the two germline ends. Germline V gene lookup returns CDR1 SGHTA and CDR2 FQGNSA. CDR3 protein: CASSFYYSTDTQYF. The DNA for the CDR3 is TGTGCCAGCAGCTTTTACTATAGCACAGATACGCAGTATTTT.

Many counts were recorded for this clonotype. CDR3 bases: TGTGCCAGCAGCTTCGGACAGGGGGCGGGCAATGAGCAGTTCTTC. Protein sequence: CASSFGQGAGNEQFF. V gene TRBV7-9 combines with J gene TRBJ2-1; TRBD1 aligns across 11 bases. Unmatched junction bases numbered 4, after V lost 3 bases and J lost 6 bases. CDR1 is SEHNR, CDR2 FQNEAQ, per germline (reference sequence). The CDR3 covers 15 residues. Full variable domain (outside the CDR3, taken from reference TRBV7-9 and TRBJ2-1): DTGVSQNPRHKITKRGQNVTFRCDPISEHNRLYWYRQTLGQGPEFLTYFQNEAQLEKSRLLSDRFSAERPKGSFSTLEIQRTEQGDSAMYLCASSFGQGAGNEQFFGPGTRLTVL.

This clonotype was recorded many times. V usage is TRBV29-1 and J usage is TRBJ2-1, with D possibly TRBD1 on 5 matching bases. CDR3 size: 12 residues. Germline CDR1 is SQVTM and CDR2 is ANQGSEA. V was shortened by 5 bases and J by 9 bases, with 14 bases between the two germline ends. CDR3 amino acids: CSVTWGQGEQFF. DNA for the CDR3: TGCAGCGTTACCTGGGGTCAGGGTGAGCAGTTCTTC.